This TCR beta chain came from a study of PD-1 blockade in classical Hodgkin lymphoma. As to this clone: The target antigen is unknown.

Study-level findings and limits: Although disease activity or prior therapy may be involved, causes of the repertoire differences remain undefined. Reported findings placed baseline TCR diversity lower in newly diagnosed patients (compared with healthy donors).

The ends lost 7 bases at V and 0 bases at J; junction bases unmatched: 9. The CDR3 has 15 residues. The germline V gene encodes CDR1 MNHEY and CDR2 SVGAGI. The data were produced by immunoSEQ multiplex PCR, yet TCRdb's version contains in-frame clones alone and is incomplete. The sample lists 17,000 or so clones, 70% to 90% seen once, with more than 7% in the top ten. Stated time point: newly diagnosed, previously untreated cHL patient sample. Comparison samples consisted of PBMCs from newly diagnosed, untreated classical Hodgkin lymphoma. The source is a human donor with classical Hodgkin lymphoma. The chain is built from TRBV6-5 and TRBJ2-7; TRBD1 agrees at 7 bases. Sequencing was performed on peripheral blood mononuclear cells (PBMCs). CDR3 in DNA: TGTGCCAGCAACCCACAGGGGAAAGGCTCCTACGAGCAGTACTTC. Translated, it gives CASNPQGKGSYEQYF.